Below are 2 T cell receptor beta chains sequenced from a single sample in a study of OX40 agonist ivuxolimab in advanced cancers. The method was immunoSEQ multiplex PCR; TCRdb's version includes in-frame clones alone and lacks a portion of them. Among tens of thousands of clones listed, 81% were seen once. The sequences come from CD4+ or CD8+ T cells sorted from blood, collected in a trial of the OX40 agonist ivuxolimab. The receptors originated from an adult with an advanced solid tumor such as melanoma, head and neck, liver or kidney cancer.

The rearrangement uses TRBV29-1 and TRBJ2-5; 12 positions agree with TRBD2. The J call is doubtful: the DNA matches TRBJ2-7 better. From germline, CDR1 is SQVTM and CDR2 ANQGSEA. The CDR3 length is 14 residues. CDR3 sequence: CSVERLAGGTEQYF. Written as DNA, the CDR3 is TGCAGCGTTGAAAGGCTAGCGGGAGGGACCGAGCAGTACTTC.

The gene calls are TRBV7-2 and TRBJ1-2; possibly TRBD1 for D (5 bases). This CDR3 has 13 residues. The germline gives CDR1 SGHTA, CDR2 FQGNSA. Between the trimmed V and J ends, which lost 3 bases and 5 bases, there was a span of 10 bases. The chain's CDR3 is CASSLGDAYGYTF. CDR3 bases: TGTGCCAGCAGCTTGGGGGATGCGTATGGCTACACCTTC.